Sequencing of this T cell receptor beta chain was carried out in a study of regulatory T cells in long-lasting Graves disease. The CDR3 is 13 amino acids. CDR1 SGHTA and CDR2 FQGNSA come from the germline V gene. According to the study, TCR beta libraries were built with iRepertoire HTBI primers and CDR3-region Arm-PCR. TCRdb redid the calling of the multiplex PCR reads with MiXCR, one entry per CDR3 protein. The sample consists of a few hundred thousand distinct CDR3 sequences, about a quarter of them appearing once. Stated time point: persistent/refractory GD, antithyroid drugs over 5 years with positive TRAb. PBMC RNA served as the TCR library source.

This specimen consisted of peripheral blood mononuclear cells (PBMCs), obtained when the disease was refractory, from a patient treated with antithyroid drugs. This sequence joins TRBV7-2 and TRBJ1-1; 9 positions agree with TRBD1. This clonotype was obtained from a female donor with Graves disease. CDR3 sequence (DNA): TGTGCTTCCGGGACAGGGTTGGGCACTGAAGCTTTCTTT. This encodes CASGTGLGTEAFF.